The clone carrying this TCR beta chain was picked up a small number of times. The sample originates from a study of blood T cells in healthy people across ages. Study-wide context: The template switching approach captured approximately one barcoded beta molecule for every two T cells.

PCR was performed a second time for about 7 to 11 cycles using a sample-barcoded 5' primer and a J-beta primer mix. Every sample returned 2.5 million or more CDR3-containing paired-end reads. TCRdb recomputed calls from the 5' RACE reads with MiXCR, one row per CDR3 protein. Of roughly 550,000 distinct CDR3 sequences in the sample, less than 25% were seen once. CDR1 is SEHNR and CDR2 is FQNEAQ in the germline V gene (reference sequence). Losses at the gene ends were 7 bases for V and 6 bases for J; bases not matched to a gene: 23. CDR3 length equals 18 residues. This sample was also put to use in a study of T cells of mothers and their children. Turning to that study: Each donor was one of three healthy Caucasian mothers or one of their six children. Each 15 ul cDNA reaction used roughly 1.6 ug RNA; all RNA was used.

The origin of this receptor is a boy aged 5-17 years in good health. Sample: blood. V gene TRBV7-9 combines with J gene TRBJ1-2; 7 nucleotides match TRBD1. The CDR3 region is CASNQPPGRDSRNDGYTF. CDR3 DNA: TGTGCCAGCAACCAACCACCGGGAAGGGACAGCAGGAACGATGGCTACACCTTC.